These 2 T cell receptor beta chains were all obtained from the same sample, sequenced in a study of siplizumab effects on memory and regulatory T cells. TCRdb keeps only in-frame clones here, not all; method: immunoSEQ multiplex PCR. This table holds about 100,000 clones, about 94% found once. The sample consisted of non-Treg CD4+ T cells sorted from blood. The origin of the receptors is a human donor in good health.

The table lists this clone with a count of one. The genes are TRBV7-9 and TRBJ2-7; weak D call: TRBD2 (5 bases). V gave up 6 bases and J gave up 1 base, with 13 bases separating them. Germline CDR1 is SEHNR and CDR2 is FQNEAQ (reference sequence). The length of the CDR3 is 14 residues. The CDR3 DNA sequence: TGTGCCAGCAGTTTAACTAGTAAATCCTACGAGCAGTACTTC. It yields the protein CASSLTSKSYEQYF.

The V call is TRBV7-2, the J call TRBJ2-7, with no clear D. Trimming cost V 1 base and J 12 bases, with 13 bases left between them. This CDR3 is 12 amino acids long. From germline, CDR1 is SGHTA and CDR2 FQGNSA. DNA of the CDR3: TGTGCCAGCAGCTTAGTCGAGGCCATCCCGTACTTC. Translation gives CASSLVEAIPYF.